A selection of T cell receptor beta chains follows, all from one sample in a study of T cell responses to AZD1222 COVID-19 vaccine. Using immunoSEQ multiplex PCR, the repertoire was profiled, and TCRdb retains in-frame clones only, with some absent. The sample lists about 97,000 clones, around nine tenths occurring once. The source was peripheral blood, collected on day 0 of AZD1222 vaccination. The receptors were sampled from an adult in good health. CDR3s include the opening cysteine and the closing phenylalanine or tryptophan. D genes are given only for firm matches. The size of a clone is reported for some rows only, either as once, few or many, or as a class for expanded clones.

clone size | J gene | V gene | D gene | CDR3 DNA | CDR3 protein
. | TRBJ1-1 | TRBV6-6 | . | TGTGCCAGCAGTTATGGGGGAAACACTGAAGCTTTCTTT | CASSYGGNTEAFF
. | TRBJ2-3 | TRBV6-5 | TRBD2 | TGTGCCAGCAGTTACTCGGCGGGGGGCGACACAGATACGCAGTATTTT | CASSYSAGGDTDTQYF
. | TRBJ2-5 | TRBV2 | . | TGTGCCAGCAGACCTATGGGAGAGACCCAGTACTTC | CASRPMGETQYF
. | TRBJ2-3 | TRBV19 | TRBD2 | TGTGCCAGTAGTCAGCGCGGGGGGGCAATAAGCACAGATACGCAGTATTTT | CASSQRGGAISTDTQYF
. | TRBJ1-3 | TRBV28 | . | TGTGCCAGCAGTACGCGACGGAGAACTGGAAACACCATATATTTT | CASSTRRRTGNTIYF
once | TRBJ1-1 | TRBV18 | TRBD1 | TGTGCCAGCTCACCGCCCGGGACAGGGGTAGGAACTGAAGCTTTCTTT | CASSPPGTGVGTEAFF
. | TRBJ2-7 | TRBV11-3 | . | TGTGCCAGCAGGGGCACGGCGGGGTCCTACGAGCAGTACTTC | CASRGTAGSYEQYF
once | TRBJ1-1 | TRBV9 | TRBD1 | TGTGCCAGCAGCCCAACGGACAGGGGGCGAGGGAACACTGAAGCTTTCTTT | CASSPTDRGRGNTEAFF
. | TRBJ1-2 | TRBV5-1 | TRBD1 | TGCGCCAGCAGCTTGGCAGGACAGGGCAACTATGGCTACACCTTC | CASSLAGQGNYGYTF
. | TRBJ1-1 | TRBV7-9 | TRBD1 | TGTGCCAGCAGCTCTGGACAGGGGGCGATGAACACTGAAGCTTTCTTT | CASSSGQGAMNTEAFF
. | TRBJ1-1 | TRBV7-9 | . | TGTGCCAGCAGCTTACCCCCTAGTACTGAAGCTTTCTTT | CASSLPPSTEAFF
. | TRBJ2-3 | TRBV7-9 | TRBD2 | TGTGCCAGCAGCTTCACCGGGACTAGCGGGTACTGGGCGTATTTT | CASSFTGTSGYWAYF
once | TRBJ2-5 | TRBV7-2 | . | TGTGCCAGCAGCGCCAGGGACGTCGGGTGGGAGACCCAGTACTTC | CASSARDVGWETQYF
. | TRBJ2-7 | TRBV10-3 | . | TGTGCCATCAGAAGGGGTCTTGGGGACTCTGAGCAGTACTTC | CAIRRGLGDSEQYF
. | TRBJ1-5 | TRBV6-6 | TRBD1 | TGTGCCAGCAGGAGACAGGGGTATCAGCCCCAGCATTTT | CASRRQGYQPQHF
. | TRBJ1-1 | TRBV5-1 | . | TGCGCCAGCAGCTTGGCGGGAAACACTGAAGCTTTCTTT | CASSLAGNTEAFF
once | TRBJ1-2 | TRBV12-3/TRBV12-4 | . | TGTGCCAGCAGTTTATCAAACAGGGACGGCTACACCTTC | CASSLSNRDGYTF
. | TRBJ2-3 | TRBV12-5 | TRBD2 | TGTGCTAGTGGTTTGCAACTAGCGAGCACAGATACGCAGTATTTT | CASGLQLASTDTQYF
. | TRBJ2-3 | TRBV2 | TRBD2 | TGTGCCAGCAGCCCGACTAGCGGGGATCTAGAGAGCACAGATACGCAGTATTTT | CASSPTSGDLESTDTQYF
. | TRBJ1-5 | TRBV6-6 | . | TGTGCCAGCACAAGACAGGCGGTAGGCAATCAGCCCCAGCATTTT | CASTRQAVGNQPQHF
. | TRBJ2-1 | TRBV11-3 | . | TGTGCCAGCAGCGGCGCCCCTGGGGTCCTGGACAATGAGCAGTTCTTC | CASSGAPGVLDNEQFF
few | TRBJ1-5 | TRBV6-5 | . | TGTGCCAGCAGTCAGGAAGGTGGGAGCAATCAGCCCCAGCATTTT | CASSQEGGSNQPQHF
once | TRBJ1-6 | TRBV10-1 | . | TGCGCCAGCAGTGAGTCCCGCCACTTT | CASSESRHF
. | TRBJ1-6 | TRBV5-1 | . | TGCGCCAGCAGCTCTGGAGGGGCCGGTTCACCCCTCCACTTT | CASSSGGAGSPLHF
. | TRBJ2-3 | TRBV4-3 | . | TGCGCCAGCAGCCAAGATGGGGGTCTAGATACGCAGTATTTT | CASSQDGGLDTQYF
. | TRBJ2-4 | TRBV28 | TRBD1 | TGTGCCAGCAGTTTAGTGGACAGGGAGTTAAACATTCAGTACTTC | CASSLVDRELNIQYF
. | TRBJ1-4 | TRBV6-5 | . | TGTGCCAGCAGTTACTCGACGGGAAAACTGTTTTTT | CASSYSTGKLFF
medium-sized | TRBJ2-7 | TRBV11-2 | TRBD2 | TGTGCCAGCAGCTTTTCCGGGGGGGCCCCAATAGCCTACGAGCAGTACTTC | CASSFSGGAPIAYEQYF
. | TRBJ2-7 | TRBV29-1 | TRBD1 | TGCAGCGCAAAAAGGGGGACAGGGTTCGACGAGCAGTACTTC | CSAKRGTGFDEQYF
. | TRBJ1-1 | TRBV6-2/TRBV6-3 | TRBD1 | TGTGCCAGCAGTTACTCGCCGACAGGGAGATCTGAAGCTTTCTTT | CASSYSPTGRSEAFF
. | TRBJ2-1 | TRBV7-9 | TRBD2 | TGTGCCAGCAGCTTAGGCGGGGGGATCCTGGATGAGCAGTTCTTC | CASSLGGGILDEQFF
. | TRBJ1-3 | TRBV11-2 | . | TGTGCCAGCAGCTTAGACACAGGGCCTGGAAACACCATATATTTT | CASSLDTGPGNTIYF
. | TRBJ1-5 | TRBV19 | . | TGTGCCAGTAGCCCCCTTCCGGGGCGGGTGAGCAATCAGCCCCAGCATTTT | CASSPLPGRVSNQPQHF
. | TRBJ1-4 | TRBV18 | . | TGTGCCAGCTCACCACCGCGGGGGAGGGGATATGAAAAACTGTTTTTT | CASSPPRGRGYEKLFF
. | TRBJ2-5 | TRBV18 | . | TGTGCCAGCTCACCACTCCAGGACAAGGAAGAGACCCAGTACTTC | CASSPLQDKEETQYF
. | TRBJ2-3 | TRBV6-5 | TRBD2 | TGTGCCAGCAGGTCTAGCGGGGGTCCCGATACGCAGTATTTT | CASRSSGGPDTQYF
. | TRBJ2-5 | TRBV7-9 | . | TGTGCCAGCAGCTACGCGACAGGTCGAGAGACCCAGTACTTC | CASSYATGRETQYF
. | TRBJ2-1 | TRBV9 | TRBD1 | TGTGCCAGCAGCTCCGTAGTGACAGGGCAAAAGCAGTTCTTC | CASSSVVTGQKQFF
once | TRBJ1-3 | TRBV7-2 | . | TGTGCCAGCAGCTTAGGTTCTGGAAACACCATATATTTT | CASSLGSGNTIYF
. | TRBJ2-3 | TRBV21-1 | . | TGTGCCAGCAGCAAAGCGCAACTGAGGGTGGAGTATTTT | CASSKAQLRVEYF
. | TRBJ2-1 | TRBV5-1 | TRBD2 | TGCGCCAGCAGCTTAACTAGCGGGGCAGGGGATGAGCAGTTCTTC | CASSLTSGAGDEQFF
. | TRBJ2-3 | TRBV2 | . | TGTGCCAGCACTGCGCCCGCTAGTTCCGATACGCAGTATTTT | CASTAPASSDTQYF
. | TRBJ1-2 | TRBV6-2/TRBV6-3 | TRBD1 | TGTGCCAGCAGCCCTCCGGGACAGGGGCCCCGGGCCTATGGCTACACCTTC | CASSPPGQGPRAYGYTF
. | TRBJ1-1 | TRBV6-2/TRBV6-3 | . | TGTGCCAGCAGTTACTACCGGACTGGGGCGAACACTGAAGCTTTCTTT | CASSYYRTGANTEAFF
. | TRBJ1-2 | TRBV7-9 | TRBD1 | TGTGCCAGCAGCTTAGGGACAGGGGGCGGCTATGGCTACACCTTC | CASSLGTGGGYGYTF
. | TRBJ2-7 | TRBV6-5 | . | TGTGCCAGCAGTTATACCGGGACAACCTACGAGCAGTACTTC | CASSYTGTTYEQYF
. | TRBJ1-3 | TRBV30 | . | TGTGCCTGGAGTCGGGGGAATGGAAACACCATATATTTT | CAWSRGNGNTIYF
. | TRBJ1-1 | TRBV12-2 | . | TGTGCAAGTCGCTTAGCGTGGGAAGATTCCGGGACACCGAACACTGAAGCTTTCTTT | CASRLAWEDSGTPNTEAFF